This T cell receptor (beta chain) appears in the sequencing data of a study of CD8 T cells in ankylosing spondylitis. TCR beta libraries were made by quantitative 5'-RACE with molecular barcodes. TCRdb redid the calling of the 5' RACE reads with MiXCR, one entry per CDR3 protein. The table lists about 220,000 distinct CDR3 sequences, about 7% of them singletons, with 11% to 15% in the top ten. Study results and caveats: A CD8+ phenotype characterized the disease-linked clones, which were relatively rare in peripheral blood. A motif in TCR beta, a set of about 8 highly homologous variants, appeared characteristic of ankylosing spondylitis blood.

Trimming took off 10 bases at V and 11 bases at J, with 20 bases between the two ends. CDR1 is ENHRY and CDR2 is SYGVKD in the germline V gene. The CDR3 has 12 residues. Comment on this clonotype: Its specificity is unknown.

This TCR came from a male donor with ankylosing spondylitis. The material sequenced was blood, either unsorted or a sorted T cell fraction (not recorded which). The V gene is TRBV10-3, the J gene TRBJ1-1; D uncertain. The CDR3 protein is CATLDSKTSAFF. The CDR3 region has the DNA TGTGCCACCCTGGACTCGAAAACGTCGGCTTTCTTT.